The T cell receptor (beta chain) described here comes from a study of post-analysis software for immune sequencing data. The study's findings and limits: The F measure placed samples prepared in the same batch into strongly shared clusters. TRBV5-6, TRBV5-1 and TRBV20-1 belonged to a set of about 5 TRBV segments that were more frequent in patients than controls.

The CDR3 sequence is 12 residues long. From germline, CDR1 is SQVTM and CDR2 ANQGSEA. Remarks on this clonotype: Its antigen remains unidentified.

Unique molecular identifiers were present in the TCR beta cDNA libraries. TCRdb ran MiXCR on the PCR reads and lists one entry per CDR3 protein. Here the sample spans 450,000 to 650,000 distinct CDR3 sequences, 44% being singletons. The J gene is TRBJ2-5, the V gene TRBV29-1; 8 bases agree with TRBD2. The DNA end is a closer match to TRBJ2-7, so the J assignment may be wrong. This TCR came from a girl aged 5-17 years with multiple sclerosis. Specimen: blood. Written as DNA, the CDR3 is TGCAGCGTTGAACGGGGGGGCTACGAGCAGTACTTC. It is translated as CSVERGGYEQYF.